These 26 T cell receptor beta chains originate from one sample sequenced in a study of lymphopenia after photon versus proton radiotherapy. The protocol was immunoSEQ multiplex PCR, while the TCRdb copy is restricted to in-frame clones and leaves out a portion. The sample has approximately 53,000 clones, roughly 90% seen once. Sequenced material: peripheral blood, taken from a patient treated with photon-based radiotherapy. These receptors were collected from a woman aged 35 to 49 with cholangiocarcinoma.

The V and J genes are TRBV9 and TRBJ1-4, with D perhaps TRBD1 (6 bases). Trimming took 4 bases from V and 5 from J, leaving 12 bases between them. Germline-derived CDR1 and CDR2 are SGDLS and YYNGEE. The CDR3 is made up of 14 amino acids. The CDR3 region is CASSPQGLNEKLFF. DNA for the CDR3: TGTGCCAGCAGCCCACAGGGTCTCAATGAAAAACTGTTTTTT.

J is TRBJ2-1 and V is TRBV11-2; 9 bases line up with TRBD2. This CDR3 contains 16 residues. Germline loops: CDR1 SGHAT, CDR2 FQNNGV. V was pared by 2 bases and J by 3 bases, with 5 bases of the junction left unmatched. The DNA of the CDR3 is TGTGCCAGCAGCTTAAGTTCAGCGGGAGGCTACAATGAGCAGTTCTTC. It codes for CASSLSSAGGYNEQFF.

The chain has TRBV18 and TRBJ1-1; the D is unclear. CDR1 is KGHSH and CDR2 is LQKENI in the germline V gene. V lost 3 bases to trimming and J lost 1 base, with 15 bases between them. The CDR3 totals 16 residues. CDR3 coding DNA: TGTGCCAGCTCACCTTTATCGAATATGCAGAACACTGAAGCTTTCTTT. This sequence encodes CASSPLSNMQNTEAFF.

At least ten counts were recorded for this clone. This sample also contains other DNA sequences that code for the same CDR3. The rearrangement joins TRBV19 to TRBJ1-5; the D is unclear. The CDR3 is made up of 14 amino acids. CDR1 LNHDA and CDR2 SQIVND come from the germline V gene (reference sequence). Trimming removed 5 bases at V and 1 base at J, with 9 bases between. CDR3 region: CASSVGGSNQPQHF. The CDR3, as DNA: TGTGCCAGTAGTGTAGGCGGGAGCAATCAGCCCCAGCATTTT. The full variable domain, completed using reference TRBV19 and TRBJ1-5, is DGGITQSPKYLFRKEGQNVTLSCEQNLNHDAMYWYRQDPGQGLRLIYYSQIVNDFQKGDIAEGYSVSREKKESFPLTVTSAQKNPTAFYLCASSVGGSNQPQHFGDGTRLSIL.

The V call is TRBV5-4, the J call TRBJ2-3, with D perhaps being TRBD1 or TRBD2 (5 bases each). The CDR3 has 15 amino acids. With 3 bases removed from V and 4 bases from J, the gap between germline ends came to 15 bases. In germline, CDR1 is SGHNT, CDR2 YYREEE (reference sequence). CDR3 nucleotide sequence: TGTGCCAGCAGCTCCCCGGGACCCTCCCCAGATACGCAGTATTTT. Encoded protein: CASSSPGPSPDTQYF.

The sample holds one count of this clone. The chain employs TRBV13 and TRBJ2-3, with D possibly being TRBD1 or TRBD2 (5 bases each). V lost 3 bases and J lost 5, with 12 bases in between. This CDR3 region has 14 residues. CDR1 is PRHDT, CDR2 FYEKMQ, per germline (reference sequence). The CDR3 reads CASSFGGRGDTQYF. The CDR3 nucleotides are TGTGCCAGCAGCTTTGGGGGAAGGGGAGATACGCAGTATTTT.

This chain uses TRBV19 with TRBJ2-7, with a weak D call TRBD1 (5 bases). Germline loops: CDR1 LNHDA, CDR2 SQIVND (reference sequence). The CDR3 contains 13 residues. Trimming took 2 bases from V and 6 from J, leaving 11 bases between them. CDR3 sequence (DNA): TGTGCCAGTAGTATAAAGACAGCGAGCGAGCAGTACTTC. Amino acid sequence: CASSIKTASEQYF. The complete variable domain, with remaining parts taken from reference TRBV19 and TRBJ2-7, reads DGGITQSPKYLFRKEGQNVTLSCEQNLNHDAMYWYRQDPGQGLRLIYYSQIVNDFQKGDIAEGYSVSREKKESFPLTVTSAQKNPTAFYLCASSIKTASEQYFGPGTRLTVT.

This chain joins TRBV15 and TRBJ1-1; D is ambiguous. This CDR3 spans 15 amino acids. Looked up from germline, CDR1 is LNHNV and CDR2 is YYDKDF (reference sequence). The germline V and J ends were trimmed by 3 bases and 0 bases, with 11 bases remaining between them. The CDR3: CATSRERAVNTEAFF. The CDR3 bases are TGTGCCACCAGCAGGGAACGGGCCGTGAACACTGAAGCTTTCTTT.

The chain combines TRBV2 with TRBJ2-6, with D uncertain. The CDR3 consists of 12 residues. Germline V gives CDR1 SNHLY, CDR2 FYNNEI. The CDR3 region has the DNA TGTGTCATACTCTCTGGGGCCAACGTCCTGACTTTC. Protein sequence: CVILSGANVLTF. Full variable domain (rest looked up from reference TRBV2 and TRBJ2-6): EPEVTQTPSHQVTQMGQEVILRCVPISNHLYFYWYRQILGQKVEFLVSFYNNEISEKSEIFDDQFSVERPDGSNFTLKIRSTKLEDSAMYFCVILSGANVLTFGAGSRLTVL.

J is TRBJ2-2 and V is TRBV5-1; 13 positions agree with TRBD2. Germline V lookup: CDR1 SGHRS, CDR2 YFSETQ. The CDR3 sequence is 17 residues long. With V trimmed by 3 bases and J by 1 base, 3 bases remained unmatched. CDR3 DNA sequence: TGCGCCAGCAGCTCCGGACTAGCGGGAGTGAACACCGGGGAGCTGTTTTTT. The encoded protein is CASSSGLAGVNTGELFF.

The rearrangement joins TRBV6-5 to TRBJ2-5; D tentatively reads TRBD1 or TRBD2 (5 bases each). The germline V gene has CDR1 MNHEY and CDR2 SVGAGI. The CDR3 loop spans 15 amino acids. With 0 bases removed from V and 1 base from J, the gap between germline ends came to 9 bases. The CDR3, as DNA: TGTGCCAGCAGTTACTCGGGGACGCTCCAAGAGACCCAGTACTTC. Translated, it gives CASSYSGTLQETQYF.

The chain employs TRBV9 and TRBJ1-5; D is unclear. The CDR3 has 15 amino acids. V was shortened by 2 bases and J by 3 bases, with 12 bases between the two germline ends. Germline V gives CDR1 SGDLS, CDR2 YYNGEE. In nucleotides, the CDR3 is TGTGCCAGCAGCGTGGGTGGGAGGCTCAATCAGCCCCAGCATTTT. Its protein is CASSVGGRLNQPQHF.

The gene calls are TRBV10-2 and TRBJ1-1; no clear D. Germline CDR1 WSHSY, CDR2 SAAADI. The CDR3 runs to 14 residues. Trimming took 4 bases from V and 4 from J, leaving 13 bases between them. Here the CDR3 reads CASSGRTIGTEAFF. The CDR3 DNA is TGCGCCAGCAGTGGCCGGACGATCGGCACTGAAGCTTTCTTT.

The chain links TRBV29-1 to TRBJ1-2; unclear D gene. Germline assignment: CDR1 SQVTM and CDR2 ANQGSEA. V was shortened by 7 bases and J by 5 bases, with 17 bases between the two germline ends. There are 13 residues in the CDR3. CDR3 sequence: CSADPREGYGYTF. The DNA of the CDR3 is TGCAGCGCTGACCCTAGGGAGGGTTATGGCTACACCTTC.

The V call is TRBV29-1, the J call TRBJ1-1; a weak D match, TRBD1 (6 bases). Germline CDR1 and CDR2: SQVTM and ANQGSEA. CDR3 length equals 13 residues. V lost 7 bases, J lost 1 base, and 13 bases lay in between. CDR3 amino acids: CSAGGGGNTEAFF. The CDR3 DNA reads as TGCAGCGCGGGGGGCGGTGGGAACACTGAAGCTTTCTTT.

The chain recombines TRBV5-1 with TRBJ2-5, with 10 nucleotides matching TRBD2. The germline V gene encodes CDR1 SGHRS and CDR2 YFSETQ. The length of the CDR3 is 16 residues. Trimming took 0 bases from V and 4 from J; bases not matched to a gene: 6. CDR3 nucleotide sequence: TGCGCCAGCAGCTTGGGGCCTAGCGGGGGAGGAGAGACCCAGTACTTC. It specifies CASSLGPSGGGETQYF. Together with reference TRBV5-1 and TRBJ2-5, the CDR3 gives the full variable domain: KAGVTQTPRYLIKTRGQQVTLSCSPISGHRSVSWYQQTPGQGLQFLFEYFSETQRNKGNFPGRFSGRQFSNSRSEMNVSTLELGDSALYLCASSLGPSGGGETQYFGPGTRLLVL.

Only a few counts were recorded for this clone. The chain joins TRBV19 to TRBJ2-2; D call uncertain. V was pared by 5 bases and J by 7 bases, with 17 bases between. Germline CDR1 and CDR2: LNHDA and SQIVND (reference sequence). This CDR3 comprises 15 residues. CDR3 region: CASSLQRARSGELFF. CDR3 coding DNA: TGTGCCAGTAGTCTTCAAAGGGCAAGGAGCGGGGAGCTGTTTTTT.

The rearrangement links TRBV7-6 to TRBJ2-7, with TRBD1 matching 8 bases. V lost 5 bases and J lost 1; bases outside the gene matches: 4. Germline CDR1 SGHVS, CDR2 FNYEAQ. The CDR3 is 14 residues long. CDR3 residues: CASSPTGDSYEQYF. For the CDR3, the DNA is TGTGCCAGCAGCCCGACAGGGGATTCCTACGAGCAGTACTTC.

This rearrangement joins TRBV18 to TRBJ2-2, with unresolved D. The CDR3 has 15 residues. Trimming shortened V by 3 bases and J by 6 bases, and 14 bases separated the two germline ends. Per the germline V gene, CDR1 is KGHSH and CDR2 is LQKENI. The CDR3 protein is CASSPRSPVPGELFF. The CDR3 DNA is TGTGCCAGCTCACCTAGAAGTCCGGTCCCCGGGGAGCTGTTTTTT.

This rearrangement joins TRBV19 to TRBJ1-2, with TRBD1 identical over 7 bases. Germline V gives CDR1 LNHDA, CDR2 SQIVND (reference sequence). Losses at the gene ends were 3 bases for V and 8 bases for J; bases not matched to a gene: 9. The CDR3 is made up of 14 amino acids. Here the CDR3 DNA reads TGTGCCAGTAGTATTACGACAGGGTCCAGCGGCTACACCTTC. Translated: CASSITTGSSGYTF.

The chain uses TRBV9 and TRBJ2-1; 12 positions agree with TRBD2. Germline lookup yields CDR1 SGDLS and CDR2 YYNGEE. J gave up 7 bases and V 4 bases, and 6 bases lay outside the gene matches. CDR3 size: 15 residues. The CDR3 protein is CASSLTSGRSNEQFF. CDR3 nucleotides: TGTGCCAGCAGCTTGACTAGCGGGAGATCTAATGAGCAGTTCTTC.

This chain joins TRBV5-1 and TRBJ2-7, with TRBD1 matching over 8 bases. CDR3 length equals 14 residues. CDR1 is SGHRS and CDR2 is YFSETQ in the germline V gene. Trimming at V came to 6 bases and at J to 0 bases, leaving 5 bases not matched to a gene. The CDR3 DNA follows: TGCGCCAGCAACACAGGGGGAAGCTCCTACGAGCAGTACTTC. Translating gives CASNTGGSSYEQYF.

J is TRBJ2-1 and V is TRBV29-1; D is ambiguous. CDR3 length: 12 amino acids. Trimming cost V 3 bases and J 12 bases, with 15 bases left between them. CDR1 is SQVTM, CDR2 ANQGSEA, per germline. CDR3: CSVEGRIQPQFF. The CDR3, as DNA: TGCAGCGTTGAGGGCAGGATCCAGCCGCAGTTCTTC.

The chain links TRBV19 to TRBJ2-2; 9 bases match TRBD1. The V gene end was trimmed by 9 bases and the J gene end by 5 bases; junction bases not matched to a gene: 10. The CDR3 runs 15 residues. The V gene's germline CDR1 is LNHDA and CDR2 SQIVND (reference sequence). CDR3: CASSGTGIWTGELFF. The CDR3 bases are TGTGCCAGCTCCGGGACAGGGATTTGGACCGGGGAGCTGTTTTTT.

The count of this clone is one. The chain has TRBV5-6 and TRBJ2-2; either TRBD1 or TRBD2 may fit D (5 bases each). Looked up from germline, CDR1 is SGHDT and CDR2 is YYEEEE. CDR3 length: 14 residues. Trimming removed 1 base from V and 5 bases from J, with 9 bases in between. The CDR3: CASSLLGRTGELFF. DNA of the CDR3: TGTGCCAGCAGCTTGCTGGGACGGACCGGGGAGCTGTTTTTT.

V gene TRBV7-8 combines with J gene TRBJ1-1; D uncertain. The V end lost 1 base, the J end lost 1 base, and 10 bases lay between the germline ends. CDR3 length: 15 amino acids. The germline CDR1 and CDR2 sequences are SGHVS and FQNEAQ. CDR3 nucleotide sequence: TGTGCCAGCAGCTTAGAAGTGCTCGGGAACACTGAAGCTTTCTTT. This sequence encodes CASSLEVLGNTEAFF. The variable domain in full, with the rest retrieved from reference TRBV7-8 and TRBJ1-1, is GAGVSQSPRYKVAKRGQDVALRCDPISGHVSLFWYQQALGQGPEFLTYFQNEAQLDKSGLPSDRFFAERPEGSVSTLKIQRTQQEDSAVYLCASSLEVLGNTEAFFGQGTRLTVV.